Following are 25 T cell receptor beta chains from one sample sequenced in a study of graft-versus-host responses after intestinal transplantation. No cognate antigen is known for these TCRs. Repertoires were generated with immunoSEQ multiplex PCR, while TCRdb's copy carries only in-frame clones and drops some. The sample consists of about 82,000 clones, roughly nine tenths of them appearing once. The specimen comprised unstimulated CD4+ T cells sorted from spleen or lymph node cells, sampled before intestinal transplant. The receptors shown here come from a human donor who received an intestinal transplant.

This clone was seen more than once but under ten times. The rearrangement uses TRBV7-9 and TRBJ1-4; no clear D gene. Germline CDR1 SEHNR, CDR2 FQNEAQ (reference sequence). The CDR3 has 14 amino acids. V was shortened by 4 bases and J by 8 bases, with 14 bases between the two germline ends. CDR3 DNA: TGTGCCAGCAGCTATGGGGAGGTGACAGAAAAACTGTTTTTT. Its translation: CASSYGEVTEKLFF.

In the case of this clone: An end of the junction does not agree with germline; a read error may underlie this. The chain employs TRBV15 and TRBJ1-1; D not resolved. CDR1 and CDR2 from the germline V gene are LNHNV and YYDKDF (reference sequence). CDR3 length: 15 residues. CDR3 DNA: TGTGCCACCAGCGGAGATACGAGGTCCCACACTGAAGCTTTCTTT. Amino acids: CATSGDTRSHTEAFF.

The rearrangement links TRBV7-9 to TRBJ1-5; tentative D call: TRBD1 (5 bases). CDR1 is SEHNR and CDR2 is FQNEAQ in the germline V gene (reference sequence). Trimming removed 1 base at V and 2 bases at J, with 12 bases between. This CDR3 contains 16 residues. The CDR3 region is CASSLVGQGGNQPQHF. The DNA of the CDR3 is TGTGCCAGCAGCTTAGTAGGGCAGGGTGGCAATCAGCCCCAGCATTTT.

The chain links TRBV6-1 to TRBJ2-2; 7 bases align to TRBD2. The CDR3 totals 14 residues. The germline CDR1 and CDR2 sequences are MNHNS and SASEGT. V shed 5 bases, J shed 7 bases, and the junction held 7 bases outside the gene matches. CDR3 amino acids: CASSYSGGIGELFF. CDR3 sequence (DNA): TGTGCCAGCAGTTATTCGGGGGGAATCGGGGAGCTGTTTTTT.

J is TRBJ2-7 and V is TRBV30; no definite D call. The germline V gene has CDR1 GTSNPN and CDR2 SVGIG (reference sequence). The CDR3 runs to 12 residues. V gave up 1 base and J gave up 3 bases, with 7 bases separating them. The CDR3 DNA reads as TGTGCCTGGAGTGACCAGGTCTACGAGCAGTACTTC. Translated, it gives CAWSDQVYEQYF.

This chain connects TRBV19 to TRBJ2-1, with 8 bases identical to TRBD2. Germline lookup yields CDR1 LNHDA and CDR2 SQIVND (reference sequence). This CDR3 has 15 residues. J gave up 1 base and V 6 bases, and 5 bases lay outside the gene matches. The CDR3 reads CASRAAGGSYNEQFF. The CDR3 DNA follows: TGTGCCAGTAGAGCCGCGGGGGGATCCTACAATGAGCAGTTCTTC.

V and J are TRBV6-5 and TRBJ2-2; perhaps TRBD1 as D (6 bases). The CDR3 is 13 amino acids. Looked up from germline, CDR1 is MNHEY and CDR2 is SVGAGI. Trimming shortened V by 6 bases and J by 9 bases, and 14 bases separated the two germline ends. As DNA, the CDR3 is TGTGCCAGCAGATACGAGGGGGTTCGGGAGCTGTTTTTT. Its translation is CASRYEGVRELFF.

The chain couples TRBV6-4 to TRBJ1-1; D is uncertain. From germline, CDR1 is MRHNA and CDR2 SNTAGT. This CDR3 contains 15 residues. Between the trimmed V and J ends, which lost 4 bases and 0 bases, there was a span of 12 bases. In DNA form, the CDR3 reads TGTGCCAGCAGTGTCCGAGAGGGCATGAACACTGAAGCTTTCTTT. Amino acids: CASSVREGMNTEAFF.

The chain is built from TRBV7-7 and TRBJ2-1; weak D call: TRBD1 (6 bases). Trimming shortened V by 3 bases and J by 3 bases, and 12 bases separated the two germline ends. CDR1 is SSHAT and CDR2 is FNYEAQ in the germline V gene (reference sequence). This CDR3 contains 15 residues. The CDR3 DNA reads as TGTGCCAGCAGCTTGGGCGTAGGGGGCTACAATGAGCAGTTCTTC. Protein product: CASSLGVGGYNEQFF.

This chain links TRBV18 with TRBJ2-3; 10 nucleotides align to TRBD2. CDR3 length equals 15 residues. Germline V lookup: CDR1 KGHSH, CDR2 LQKENI. Losses at the gene ends were 6 bases for V and 4 bases for J; bases not matched to a gene: 7. The CDR3 DNA follows: TGTGCCAGCTCGCATCTAGCGGGGGTATCAGATACGCAGTATTTT. It specifies CASSHLAGVSDTQYF.

This sequence joins TRBV9 and TRBJ2-7; D possibly corresponds to TRBD1 (6 bases). The V and J ends lost 4 bases and 6 bases respectively, with 20 bases between them. This CDR3 spans 15 amino acids. In germline, CDR1 is SGDLS, CDR2 YYNGEE. The CDR3 nucleotides are TGTGCCAGCAGCCCCCAGGGGACGGATTCCGCCGAGCAGTACTTC. Protein sequence: CASSPQGTDSAEQYF.

A single count supports this clone. V and J are TRBV9 and TRBJ2-3, with TRBD2 matching 10 bases. The germline V gene encodes CDR1 SGDLS and CDR2 YYNGEE. Unmatched junction bases numbered 10, after V lost 4 bases and J lost 2 bases. This CDR3 comprises 17 residues. The CDR3 loop reads CASSRRASGGYTDTQYF. Written as DNA, the CDR3 is TGTGCCAGCAGCCGCCGGGCTAGCGGGGGATACACAGATACGCAGTATTTT.

The chain recombines TRBV5-1 with TRBJ2-3; TRBD2 is a possible D gene (6 bases). This CDR3 is 14 amino acids long. V lost 0 bases, J lost 3 bases, and 8 bases lay in between. Per germline, CDR1 SGHRS and CDR2 YFSETQ. The CDR3 DNA sequence: TGCGCCAGCAGCTTGGATCTAGCGACAGATACGCAGTATTTT. Translation gives CASSLDLATDTQYF. Full variable domain (missing parts from reference TRBV5-1 and TRBJ2-3): KAGVTQTPRYLIKTRGQQVTLSCSPISGHRSVSWYQQTPGQGLQFLFEYFSETQRNKGNFPGRFSGRQFSNSRSEMNVSTLELGDSALYLCASSLDLATDTQYFGPGTRLTVL.

The gene calls are TRBV27 and TRBJ1-1; 8 bases match TRBD1. The trim removed 0 bases at V and 4 bases at J, leaving 10 bases unmatched. The CDR3 loop spans 17 amino acids. Germline V gives CDR1 MNHEY, CDR2 SMNVEV (reference sequence). The DNA for the CDR3 is TGTGCCAGCAGTTTATCCAGGGGGCAATCCGGGGGCACTGAAGCTTTCTTT. It encodes CASSLSRGQSGGTEAFF.

The chain joins TRBV6-5 to TRBJ2-7, with TRBD1 as a possible D gene (6 bases). Germline V gene lookup returns CDR1 MNHEY and CDR2 SVGAGI. The CDR3 runs to 13 residues. Trimming pared 6 bases from V and 1 base from J, leaving 10 bases between. The CDR3, as DNA: TGTGCCAGCAGGGGGGCGATGTCCTACGAGCAGTACTTC. Translating gives CASRGAMSYEQYF.

This clone has just a few counts. The chain is built from TRBV7-9 and TRBJ1-4, with D possibly matching TRBD1 (6 bases). The CDR3 totals 15 residues. V lost 3 bases and J 4 bases, leaving 12 bases between the germline ends. Germline V gene lookup returns CDR1 SEHNR and CDR2 FQNEAQ (reference sequence). The CDR3 sequence: CASSLATGVNEKLFF. As DNA, the CDR3 is TGTGCCAGCAGCTTGGCGACAGGAGTTAATGAAAAACTGTTTTTT.

V is TRBV1 and J is TRBJ2-1; the table's D gene call, TRBD2, was not cross checked with the DNA. TRBV1 is assigned pseudogene status. The CDR3 covers 19 residues. The CDR3 spells CTSSHGLAGPSYSYNEQFF. The CDR3 DNA follows: TGCACCAGCAGTCATGGACTAGCGGGGCCCTCCTACTCCTACAATGAGCAGTTCTTC.

In this sample, this clone turned up once. V gene TRBV10-3 combines with J gene TRBJ1-1, with TRBD1 matching over 7 bases. Germline loops: CDR1 ENHRY, CDR2 SYGVKD. With V trimmed by 9 bases and J by 9 bases, 13 bases remained unmatched. The CDR3 loop spans 13 amino acids. This CDR3 is CAIGTGAEGQAFF. Written as DNA, the CDR3 is TGTGCCATTGGAACAGGGGCTGAGGGGCAAGCTTTCTTT.

The V call is TRBV7-2, the J call TRBJ2-1, with D unclear. V gave up 5 bases and J gave up 10 bases, with 3 bases separating them. This CDR3 comprises 9 residues. Germline assignment: CDR1 SGHTA and CDR2 FQGNSA. DNA for the CDR3: TGTGCCAGCAGCGAGGAGCAGTTCTTC. This sequence encodes CASSEEQFF.

The genes are TRBV4-1 and TRBJ2-2, with 10 bases matching TRBD2. This CDR3 comprises 16 residues. The ends lost 3 bases at V and 2 bases at J; junction bases unmatched: 3. Germline V gives CDR1 MGHRA, CDR2 YSYEKL. The CDR3 protein is CASSHSGGPNTGELFF. The CDR3 region has the DNA TGCGCCAGCAGCCATAGCGGGGGGCCCAACACCGGGGAGCTGTTTTTT.

The V call is TRBV5-1, the J call TRBJ1-5; D might be TRBD1 (5 bases). In germline, CDR1 is SGHRS, CDR2 YFSETQ. The CDR3 runs to 14 residues. V was cut by 0 bases and J by 4 bases, with 8 bases left in between. CDR3 loop: CASSLDGGNQPQHF. DNA of the CDR3: TGCGCCAGCAGCTTGGACGGGGGTAATCAGCCCCAGCATTTT.

The rearrangement uses TRBV18 and TRBJ2-2; D is possibly TRBD1 (6 bases). The CDR3 is 16 amino acids. V gave up 3 bases and J gave up 1 base, with 12 bases separating them. The germline gives CDR1 KGHSH, CDR2 LQKENI. CDR3 bases: TGTGCCAGCTCACCCACCTCGGGACAGAACACCGGGGAGCTGTTTTTT. Translating gives CASSPTSGQNTGELFF.

This clone appeared a single time. V is TRBV18 and J is TRBJ2-7; 8 bases line up with TRBD1. Germline CDR1 is KGHSH and CDR2 is LQKENI. CDR3 length: 14 amino acids. The trim removed 4 bases at V and 0 bases at J, leaving 2 bases unmatched. The CDR3 coding sequence is TGTGCCAGCTCACTGGGACAGGTCTCCTACGAGCAGTACTTC. Its protein is CASSLGQVSYEQYF.

This sequence joins TRBV7-9 and TRBJ1-6; 7 positions agree with TRBD1. With V trimmed by 5 bases and J by 5 bases, 6 bases remained unmatched. This CDR3 has 15 amino acids. CDR1 is SEHNR, CDR2 FQNEAQ, per germline (reference sequence). DNA for the CDR3: TGTGCCAGCAGCGTAGGGACAGCCAATAATTCACCCCTCCACTTT. Translating gives CASSVGTANNSPLHF.

The V call is TRBV7-9, the J call TRBJ1-6; D call uncertain. Germline V lookup: CDR1 SEHNR, CDR2 FQNEAQ (reference sequence). V shed 2 bases and J shed 4 bases, with 9 bases lying between them. This CDR3 comprises 15 residues. CDR3 amino acids: CASSLMQAYNSPLHF. CDR3 in DNA: TGTGCCAGCAGCTTAATGCAGGCGTATAATTCACCCCTCCACTTT.